Presented here are 10 T cell receptor beta chains from one specimen sequenced in a study of T cell repertoires in cytomegalovirus infection. TCRdb ran MiXCR on the reads and lists one entry per CDR3 protein. The sample holds about 770,000 distinct CDR3 sequences, 25% to 30% seen once. These receptors lack a known antigen. Here the sequenced sample was cultured CD8+ T cells from PBMCs, taken from culture after CMV antigen stimulation. These receptors were obtained from a human donor in good health (CMV status not recorded). Some clones in this sample may be carry-over from other donors' samples.

V is TRBV6-2 or TRBV6-3 and J is TRBJ2-1; no firm D call. This CDR3 region has 12 residues. V lost 8 bases and J 5 bases, leaving 10 bases between the germline ends. Germline assignment: CDR1 MNHEY and CDR2 SVGEGT. CDR3 DNA sequence: TGTGCCAGCGATTTGGGGAACAATGAGCAGTTCTTC. Translation: CASDLGNNEQFF.

The chain is built from TRBV7-9 and TRBJ2-3; D is unresolved. The V end lost 0 bases, the J end lost 2 bases, and 12 bases lay between the germline ends. In germline, CDR1 is SEHNR, CDR2 FQNEAQ (reference sequence). The CDR3 covers 16 residues. The CDR3 spells CASSLAPGGYTDTQYF. The CDR3 DNA follows: TGTGCCAGCAGCTTAGCACCCGGCGGCTACACAGATACGCAGTATTTT.

This clonotype was seen at least ten times. The chain employs TRBV12-3 or TRBV12-4 and TRBJ1-1; a possible D gene is TRBD1 (6 bases). Trimming removed 5 bases at V and 0 bases at J, with 10 bases between. The CDR3 loop spans 14 amino acids. DNA for the CDR3: TGTGCCAGCAGTCCCTGGACAGTGAACACTGAAGCTTTCTTT. Its protein is CASSPWTVNTEAFF.

The chain recombines TRBV5-4 with TRBJ2-5, with TRBD2 matching 14 bases. The CDR3 loop spans 18 amino acids. The V segment lost 3 bases and the J segment 2 bases; nucleotides outside the gene matches: 9. Germline CDR1 and CDR2: SGHNT and YYREEE (reference sequence). The CDR3 loop is CASSSRGLAGGPQETQYF. The CDR3 region has the DNA TGTGCCAGCAGCTCCAGAGGACTAGCGGGGGGACCACAAGAGACCCAGTACTTC.

The chain links TRBV10-3 to TRBJ1-2, with D unresolved. Between the trimmed V and J ends, which lost 7 bases and 4 bases, there was a span of 19 bases. Germline CDR1 reads ENHRY; CDR2 reads SYGVKD. This CDR3 contains 15 residues. This chain's CDR3 is CAIKTLYGRIYGYTF. The CDR3 nucleotides read TGTGCCATCAAAACCTTATATGGACGGATCTATGGCTACACCTTC.

The chain links TRBV2 to TRBJ2-2; TRBD1 matches at 7 bases. Germline CDR1 is SNHLY and CDR2 is FYNNEI. The CDR3 extends over 17 amino acids. The junction had 11 bases not matched to a gene; V was cut back by 7 bases and J by 0 bases. The CDR3 loop reads CASTTKPGQPNTGELFF. The CDR3 nucleotides read TGTGCCAGCACTACGAAACCGGGACAGCCGAACACCGGGGAGCTGTTTTTT.

The gene calls are TRBV9 and TRBJ1-2, with D perhaps TRBD1 (6 bases). The CDR3 is 11 amino acids. The germline V gene encodes CDR1 SGDLS and CDR2 YYNGEE. V lost 8 bases, J lost 4 bases, and 9 bases lay in between. Here the CDR3 DNA reads TGTGCCAGTAGACAGGCCTATGGCTACACCTTC. This translates into CASRQAYGYTF.

Concerning this clonotype itself: Possible read error: a much larger clone is one base away. This sequence joins TRBV7-8 and TRBJ1-3; D is unclear. The CDR3 spans 17 residues. Trimming removed 9 bases at V and 4 bases at J, with 25 bases between. CDR1 is SGHVS and CDR2 is FQNEAQ in the germline V gene. The CDR3 region is CARSRRISSGVGNTIYF. For the CDR3, the DNA is TGTGCCAGGAGCCGCCGGATTTCATCCGGGGTGGGAAACACCATATATTTT.

This clonotype was recorded a few times. The rearrangement joins TRBV5-4 to TRBJ2-5; 8 positions agree with TRBD1. V gave up 4 bases and J gave up 0 bases; unmatched junction bases: 8. Germline V gene data show CDR1 as SGHNT and CDR2 as YYREEE (reference sequence). CDR3 length: 16 amino acids. In nucleotides, the CDR3 is TGTGCCAGCAGCATGGGACAGGCACTTAACCAAGAGACCCAGTACTTC. It specifies CASSMGQALNQETQYF.

This clonotype was recorded a few times. The J gene is TRBJ2-7, the V gene TRBV6-2 or TRBV6-3; 7 positions match TRBD2. Trimming cost V 7 bases and J 1 base; bases outside gene matches: 13. Per the germline V gene, CDR1 is MNHEY and CDR2 is SVGEGT. This CDR3 contains 16 residues. CDR3 region: CASTSQGLPISYEQYV. The DNA for the CDR3 is TGTGCCAGCACCTCGCAGGGACTACCAATATCCTACGAGCAGTACGTC.